The rows below give T cell receptor beta chains drawn from one sample of a study of shared clonotypes between healthy human individuals. TCRdb keeps only in-frame clones here, not all; method: immunoSEQ multiplex PCR. The sample holds around 580,000 clones; roughly 98% are singletons and the top ten take 0.3%. Sequenced material: naive CD8+ T cells sorted from blood. The receptors shown here come from a man in his thirties or forties in good health. Each CDR3 is given with its conserved first and last residue. The D gene is left open where the match is weak. The size of a clone is reported for some rows only, either as once, few or many, or as a class for expanded clones.

clone size: -
V gene: TRBV5-1
J gene: TRBJ2-7
D gene: TRBD1
CDR3 DNA: TGCGCCAGCAGCTCGCTCGGACAGGGCCTGGACGAGCAGTACTTC
CDR3 protein: CASSSLGQGLDEQYF

clone size: -
V gene: TRBV9
J gene: TRBJ2-3
D gene: -
CDR3 DNA: TGTGCCAGCGCCCGACAGGGAGGGATAGATACGCAGTATTTT
CDR3 protein: CASARQGGIDTQYF

clone size: -
V gene: TRBV15
J gene: TRBJ1-1
D gene: -
CDR3 DNA: TGTGCCACCAGCAGAGATGGGGTCAGTAGGAAAGCTTTCTTT
CDR3 protein: CATSRDGVSRKAFF

clone size: -
V gene: TRBV2
J gene: TRBJ2-2
D gene: -
CDR3 DNA: TGTGCCAGCAGTGAAAGGGGTTGGCAGGGCGCGAACACCGGGGAGCTGTTTTTT
CDR3 protein: CASSERGWQGANTGELFF

clone size: once
V gene: TRBV5-1
J gene: TRBJ2-1
D gene: -
CDR3 DNA: TGCGCCAGCAGCCACTCCTGGGGCGCTTCCCTAGACAATGAGCAGTTCTTC
CDR3 protein: CASSHSWGASLDNEQFF

clone size: -
V gene: TRBV4-1
J gene: TRBJ1-2
D gene: TRBD1
CDR3 DNA: TGCGCCAGCAGCCAAAAGGCGGGGGGACAGGGGACTAACTATGGCTACACCTTC
CDR3 protein: CASSQKAGGQGTNYGYTF

clone size: -
V gene: TRBV4-1
J gene: TRBJ2-7
D gene: -
CDR3 DNA: TGCGCCAGCAGCCAAGAGCCGAGATCCTACGAGCAGTACTTC
CDR3 protein: CASSQEPRSYEQYF

clone size: -
V gene: TRBV27
J gene: TRBJ2-7
D gene: TRBD1
CDR3 DNA: TGTGCCAGCAGTTTAGCAGCAGGGGGCGGCGAGCAGTACTTC
CDR3 protein: CASSLAAGGGEQYF

clone size: -
V gene: TRBV14
J gene: TRBJ2-1
D gene: TRBD2
CDR3 DNA: TGTGCCAGCAGCCAAGAGGGACTAGCGGCTTGGAATGAGCAGTTCTTC
CDR3 protein: CASSQEGLAAWNEQFF

clone size: -
V gene: TRBV11-2
J gene: TRBJ2-1
D gene: TRBD2
CDR3 DNA: TGTGCCAGCAAGGGCGGGAGGGCCTTAAATGAGCAGTTCTTC
CDR3 protein: CASKGGRALNEQFF

clone size: -
V gene: TRBV9
J gene: TRBJ1-2
D gene: -
CDR3 DNA: TGTGCCAGCAGCCCCGGTAACCCTGGAGTTGGCTACACCTTC
CDR3 protein: CASSPGNPGVGYTF

clone size: -
V gene: TRBV28
J gene: TRBJ2-7
D gene: -
CDR3 DNA: TGTGCCAGCAGTTTATACGTCGGTAAGACCTACGAGCAGTACTTC
CDR3 protein: CASSLYVGKTYEQYF

clone size: -
V gene: TRBV7-8
J gene: TRBJ2-3
D gene: -
CDR3 DNA: TGTGCCAGCAGCTACTTAGGGGATACGCAGTATTTT
CDR3 protein: CASSYLGDTQYF

clone size: -
V gene: TRBV19
J gene: TRBJ2-1
D gene: -
CDR3 DNA: TGTGCCAGTAGTGCTAGCAATGAGCAGTTCTTC
CDR3 protein: CASSASNEQFF

clone size: -
V gene: TRBV9
J gene: TRBJ2-2
D gene: TRBD1
CDR3 DNA: TGTGCCAGCAGCGTAGTTTTCACACAGGGGGCTGGCACCGGGGAGCTGTTTTTT
CDR3 protein: CASSVVFTQGAGTGELFF

clone size: once
V gene: TRBV25-1
J gene: TRBJ1-5
D gene: TRBD1
CDR3 DNA: TGTGCCAGCAGTGAAGTGGAGACAGGGTTTAATCAGCCCCAGCATTTT
CDR3 protein: CASSEVETGFNQPQHF

clone size: -
V gene: TRBV7-6
J gene: TRBJ2-7
D gene: -
CDR3 DNA: TGTGCCAGCAGCCCAGATGGGGGGTTTGGGGGCGAGCAGTACTTC
CDR3 protein: CASSPDGGFGGEQYF